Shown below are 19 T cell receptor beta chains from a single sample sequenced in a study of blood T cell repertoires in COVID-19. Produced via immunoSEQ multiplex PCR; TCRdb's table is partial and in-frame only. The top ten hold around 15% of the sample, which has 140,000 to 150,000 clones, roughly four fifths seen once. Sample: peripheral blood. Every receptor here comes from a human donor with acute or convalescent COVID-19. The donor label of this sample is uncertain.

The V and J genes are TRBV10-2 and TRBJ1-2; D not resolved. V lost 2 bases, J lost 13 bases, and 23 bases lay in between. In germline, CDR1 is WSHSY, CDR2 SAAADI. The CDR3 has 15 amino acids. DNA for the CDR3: TGCGCCAGCAGTGAGGGAGGGCAGAGTCCAGCGGGTTTCACCTTC. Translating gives CASSEGGQSPAGFTF.

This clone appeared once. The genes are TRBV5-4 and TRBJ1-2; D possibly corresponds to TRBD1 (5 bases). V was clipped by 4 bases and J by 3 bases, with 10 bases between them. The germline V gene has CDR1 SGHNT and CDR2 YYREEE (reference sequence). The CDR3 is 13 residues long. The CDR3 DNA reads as TGTGCCAGCAGCGTACGACAGTACTATGGCTACACCTTC. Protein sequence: CASSVRQYYGYTF.

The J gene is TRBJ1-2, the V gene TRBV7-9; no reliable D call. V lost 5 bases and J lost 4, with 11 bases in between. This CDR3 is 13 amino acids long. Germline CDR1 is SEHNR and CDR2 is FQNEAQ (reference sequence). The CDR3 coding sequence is TGTGCCAGCAGCCTGACTACCCCCTATGGCTACACCTTC. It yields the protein CASSLTTPYGYTF.

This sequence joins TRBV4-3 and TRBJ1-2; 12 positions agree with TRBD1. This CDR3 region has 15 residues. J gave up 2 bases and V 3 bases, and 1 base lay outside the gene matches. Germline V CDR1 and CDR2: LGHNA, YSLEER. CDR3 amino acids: CASSQGQGANYGYTF. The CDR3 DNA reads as TGCGCCAGCAGCCAGGGACAGGGGGCCAACTATGGCTACACCTTC.

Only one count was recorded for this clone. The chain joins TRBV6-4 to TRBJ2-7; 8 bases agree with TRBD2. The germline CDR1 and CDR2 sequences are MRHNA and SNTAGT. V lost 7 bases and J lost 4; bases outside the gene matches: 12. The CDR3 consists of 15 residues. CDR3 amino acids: CASIGLAHDPYEQYF. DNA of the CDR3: TGTGCCAGCATAGGACTAGCCCACGACCCTTACGAGCAGTACTTC.

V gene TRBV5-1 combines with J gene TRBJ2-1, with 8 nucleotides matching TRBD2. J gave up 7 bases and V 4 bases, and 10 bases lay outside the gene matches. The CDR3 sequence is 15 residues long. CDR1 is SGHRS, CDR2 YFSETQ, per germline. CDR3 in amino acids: CASSRGGTGKNEQFF. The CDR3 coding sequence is TGCGCCAGCAGCCGCGGGGGGACGGGGAAAAATGAGCAGTTCTTC.

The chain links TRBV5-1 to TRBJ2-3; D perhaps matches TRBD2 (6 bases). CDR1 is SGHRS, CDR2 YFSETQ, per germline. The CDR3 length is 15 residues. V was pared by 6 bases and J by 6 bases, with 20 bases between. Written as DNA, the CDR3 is TGCGCCAGCACCCGGCGGGGTGGAGCGGAGGATACGCAGTATTTT. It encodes CASTRRGGAEDTQYF.

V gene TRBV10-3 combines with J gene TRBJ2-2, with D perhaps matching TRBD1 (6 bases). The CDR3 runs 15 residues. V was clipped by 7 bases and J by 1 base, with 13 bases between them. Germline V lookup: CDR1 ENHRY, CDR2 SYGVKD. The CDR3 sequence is CAIMTGTMNTGELFF. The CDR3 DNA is TGTGCCATCATGACCGGGACAATGAACACCGGGGAGCTGTTTTTT.

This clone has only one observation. The CDR3 DNA reads as TGTGCCAGTAGTCCGGAGCGGGGGCCGGGGGGCGAAAAACTGTTTTTT. Residues: CASSPERGPGGEKLFF. The chain recombines TRBV19 with TRBJ1-4; D is perhaps TRBD1 (6 bases). Germline V gene data show CDR1 as LNHDA and CDR2 as SQIVND (reference sequence). The V and J ends lost 5 bases and 8 bases respectively, with 21 bases between them. CDR3 length equals 16 residues.

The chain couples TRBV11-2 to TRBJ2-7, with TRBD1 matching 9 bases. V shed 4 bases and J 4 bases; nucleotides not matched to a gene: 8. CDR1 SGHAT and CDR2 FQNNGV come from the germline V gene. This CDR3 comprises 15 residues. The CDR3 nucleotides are TGTGCCAGCAGCTCGTACAGGGGGCGCGGATACGAGCAGTACTTC. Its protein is CASSSYRGRGYEQYF.

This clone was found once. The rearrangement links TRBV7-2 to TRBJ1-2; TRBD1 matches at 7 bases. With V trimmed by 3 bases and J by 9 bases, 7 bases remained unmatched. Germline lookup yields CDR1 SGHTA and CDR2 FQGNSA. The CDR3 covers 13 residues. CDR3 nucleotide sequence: TGTGCCAGCAGCTTCAGGGACAGCAATAGCTACACCTTC. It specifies CASSFRDSNSYTF.

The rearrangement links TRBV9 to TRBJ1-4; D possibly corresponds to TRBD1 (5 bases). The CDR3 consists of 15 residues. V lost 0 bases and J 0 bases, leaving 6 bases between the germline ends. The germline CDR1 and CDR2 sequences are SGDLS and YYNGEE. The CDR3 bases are TGTGCCAGCAGCGTAGGGGGGGCAACTAATGAAAAACTGTTTTTT. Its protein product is CASSVGGATNEKLFF.

This chain's CDR3 is CAISGTYSGGASETQYF. The CDR3 DNA sequence: TGTGCCATCAGTGGAACCTATAGCGGGGGGGCATCAGAGACCCAGTACTTC. The chain carries TRBV10-3 and TRBJ2-5, with 11 bases that match TRBD2. Germline trimming cut 4 bases from V and 4 bases from J; bases unmatched to any gene: 11. Germline CDR1 is ENHRY and CDR2 is SYGVKD. The CDR3 extends over 17 amino acids.

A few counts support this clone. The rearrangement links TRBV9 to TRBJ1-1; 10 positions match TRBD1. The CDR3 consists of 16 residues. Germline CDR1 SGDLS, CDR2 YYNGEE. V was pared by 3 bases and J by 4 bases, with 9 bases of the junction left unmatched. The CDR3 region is CASSARQGAEGTEAFF. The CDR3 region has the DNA TGTGCCAGCAGCGCGCGACAGGGGGCGGAGGGCACTGAAGCTTTCTTT.

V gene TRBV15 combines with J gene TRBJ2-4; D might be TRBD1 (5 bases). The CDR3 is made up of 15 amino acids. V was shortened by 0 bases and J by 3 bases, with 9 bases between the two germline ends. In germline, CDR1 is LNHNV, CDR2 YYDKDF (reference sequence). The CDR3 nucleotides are TGTGCCACCAGCAGAGAGGATAGGGGCAAAAACATTCAGTACTTC. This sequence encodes CATSREDRGKNIQYF.

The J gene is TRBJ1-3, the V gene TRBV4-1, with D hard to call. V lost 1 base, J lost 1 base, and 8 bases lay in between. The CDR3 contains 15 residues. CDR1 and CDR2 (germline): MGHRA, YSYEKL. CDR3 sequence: CASSQVRVSGNTIYF. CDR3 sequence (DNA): TGCGCCAGCAGCCAAGTAAGAGTGTCTGGAAACACCATATATTTT.

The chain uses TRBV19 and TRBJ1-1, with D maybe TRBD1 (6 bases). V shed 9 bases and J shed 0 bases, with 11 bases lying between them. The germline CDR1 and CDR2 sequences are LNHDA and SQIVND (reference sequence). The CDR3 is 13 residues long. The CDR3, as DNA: TGTGCCAGCTCGGGACACCTGAACACTGAAGCTTTCTTT. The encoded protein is CASSGHLNTEAFF.

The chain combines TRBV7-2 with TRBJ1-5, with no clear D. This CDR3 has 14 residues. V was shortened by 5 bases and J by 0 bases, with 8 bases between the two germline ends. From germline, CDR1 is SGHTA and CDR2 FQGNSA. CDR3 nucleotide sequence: TGTGCCAGCAGCCCCGGAGTTAGCAATCAGCCCCAGCATTTT. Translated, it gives CASSPGVSNQPQHF. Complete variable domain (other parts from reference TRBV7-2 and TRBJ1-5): GAGVSQSPSNKVTEKGKDVELRCDPISGHTALYWYRQSLGQGLEFLIYFQGNSAPDKSGLPSDRFSAERTGGSVSTLTIQRTQQEDSAVYLCASSPGVSNQPQHFGDGTRLSIL.

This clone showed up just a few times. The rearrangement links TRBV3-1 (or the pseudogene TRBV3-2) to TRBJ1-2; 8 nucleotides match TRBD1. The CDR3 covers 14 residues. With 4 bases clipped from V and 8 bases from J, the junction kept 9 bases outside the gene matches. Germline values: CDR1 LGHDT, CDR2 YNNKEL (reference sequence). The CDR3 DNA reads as TGTGCCAGCAGCCTCGGACAGGGCTTTCGGGGCTACACCTTC. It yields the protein CASSLGQGFRGYTF.